The clone carrying this TCR beta chain is a singleton in its sample. The antigen remains unidentified. The entry originates in a study of CD8+ T cells in alopecia areata. Whole-study results and caveats: Many expanded lesional clones persisted in scalp and blood during tofacitinib. An increase in clonality over normal scalp was evident in lesional scalp, especially alopecia totalis/universalis.

The treatment here: oral pan-JAK inhibitor, 5-10 mg twice daily. cDNA prepared by RNA extraction and subsequent reverse transcription served as the template for sequencing. TCRdb keeps only in-frame clones here, not all; method: immunoSEQ multiplex PCR. This table holds around 200,000 clones, about 53% found once. The sequence came from a human donor with alopecia areata. Sequences were derived from CD8+ T cells sorted from blood, sampled at week 24, from a patient treated with tofacitinib.

The CDR3 DNA follows: TGCGCCAGCAGCTTGACGCGGGGGGGACACAATGAGCAGTTCTTC. Its translation is CASSLTRGGHNEQFF. The chain employs TRBV5-1 and TRBJ2-1; 9 nucleotides line up with TRBD2. J gave up 5 bases and V 1 base, and 4 bases lay outside the gene matches. The CDR3 runs 15 residues. Germline CDR1 reads SGHRS; CDR2 reads YFSETQ.